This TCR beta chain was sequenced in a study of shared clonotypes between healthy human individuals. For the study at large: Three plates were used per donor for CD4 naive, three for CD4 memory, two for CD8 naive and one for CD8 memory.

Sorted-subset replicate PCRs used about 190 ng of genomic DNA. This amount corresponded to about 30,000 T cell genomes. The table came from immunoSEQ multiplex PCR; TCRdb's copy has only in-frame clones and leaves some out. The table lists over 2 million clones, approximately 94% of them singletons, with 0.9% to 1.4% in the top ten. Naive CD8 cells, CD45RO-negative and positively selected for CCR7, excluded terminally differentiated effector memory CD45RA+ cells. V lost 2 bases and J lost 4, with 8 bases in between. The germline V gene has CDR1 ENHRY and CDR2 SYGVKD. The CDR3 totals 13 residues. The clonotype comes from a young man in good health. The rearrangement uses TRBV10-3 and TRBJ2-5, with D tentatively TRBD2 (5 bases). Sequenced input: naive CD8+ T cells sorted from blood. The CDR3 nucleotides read TGTGCCATCAGTGAGCCGACTACAGAGACCCAGTACTTC. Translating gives CAISEPTTETQYF.